This T cell receptor (beta chain) was identified in a study of PD-1 blockade in classical Hodgkin lymphoma. Trimming shortened V by 8 bases and J by 1 base, and 8 bases separated the two germline ends. This CDR3 comprises 12 residues. Germline CDR1 and CDR2: SSHAT and FNYEAQ (reference sequence). Study-wide findings and caveats: Excluded were patients who started nivolumab under 1 year after ASCT, a group that had lower diversity.

Each patient experienced a relapse that followed autologous stem cell transplantation, and brentuximab vedotin exposure varied. Sequencing was performed with immunoSEQ multiplex PCR; in TCRdb, only in-frame clones are kept and a portion is missing. The data show about 35,000 clones, with 76% seen just once and roughly 16% held by the top ten. This clone came up a few times. No antigen is known for it. The TCR originated in a human donor with classical Hodgkin lymphoma. The V call is TRBV7-7, the J call TRBJ1-1, with unresolved D. This material consisted of peripheral blood mononuclear cells (PBMCs), taken before the second cycle of nivolumab. The CDR3 nucleotides read TGTGCCAGCCCCGACGGGAACACTGAAGCTTTCTTT. Its translation: CASPDGNTEAFF. Complete variable domain (other parts from reference TRBV7-7 and TRBJ1-1): GAGVSQSPRYKVTKRGQDVTLRCDPISSHATLYWYQQALGQGPEFLTYFNYEAQPDKSGLPSDRFSAERPEGSISTLTIQRTEQRDSAMYRCASPDGNTEAFFGQGTRLTVV.